These 18 T cell receptor beta chains were all obtained from the same sample, sequenced in a study of liver allograft versus peripheral blood T cells. About the study: Comparisons were made between T cell receptor repertoires found in transplanted livers and those circulating in recipients' peripheral blood.

MiXCR was run by TCRdb on the reads, yielding one entry per CDR3 protein. Here the sample spans a few thousand distinct CDR3 sequences, approximately 15% being singletons. The receptor source for this set is a human patient who had a liver transplant. Some T cells may be the graft donor's.

By frequency in the sample, this clonotype is medium-sized. V usage is TRBV13 and J usage is TRBJ1-1; 9 positions agree with TRBD1. This CDR3 has 11 residues. V shed 5 bases and J 12 bases; nucleotides not matched to a gene: 4. The germline CDR1 and CDR2 sequences are PRHDT and FYEKMQ (reference sequence). The CDR3: CASSHGQGSFF. CDR3 in DNA: TGTGCCAGCAGCCATGGACAGGGGTCTTTCTTT.

Judged by abundance, this clonotype is medium-sized. This CDR3 reads CASSGRQGNTEAFF. The CDR3 nucleotides read TGTGCCAGTAGTGGTCGACAGGGGAACACTGAAGCTTTCTTT. The rearrangement joins TRBV19 to TRBJ1-1, with 7 bases fitting TRBD1. There are 14 residues in the CDR3. Germline V CDR1 and CDR2: LNHDA, SQIVND (reference sequence). Losses at the gene ends were 5 bases for V and 1 base for J; bases not matched to a gene: 4.

The V gene is TRBV28, the J gene TRBJ2-7; possibly TRBD1 for D (5 bases). The CDR3 loop spans 15 amino acids. Germline-derived CDR1 and CDR2 are MDHEN and SYDVKM. V lost 1 base to trimming and J lost 0 bases, with 10 bases between them. In DNA, the CDR3 is TGTGCCAGCAGTTTATACACGACAGACTCCTACGAGCAGTACTTC. Its translation is CASSLYTTDSYEQYF.

This clonotype is labeled as medium-sized. V is TRBV7-2 and J is TRBJ1-6, with 8 positions matching TRBD1. J gave up 7 bases and V 6 bases, and 11 bases lay outside the gene matches. This CDR3 comprises 16 residues. Germline CDR1 is SGHTA and CDR2 is FQGNSA. CDR3 amino acids: CASSLPRDRTNSPLHF. The CDR3 coding sequence is TGTGCCAGCAGTCTGCCCCGGGACAGGACGAATTCACCCCTCCACTTT.

By sample fraction, this clonotype is medium-sized. The rearrangement joins TRBV19 to TRBJ1-2; D call uncertain. The V end was cut by 6 bases, the J end by 8 bases, with 16 bases between. The CDR3 runs 13 residues. Germline lookup yields CDR1 LNHDA and CDR2 SQIVND (reference sequence). The CDR3 DNA sequence: TGTGCCAGTAGGACGGACCGGGTTGAGGGCTACACCTTC. Translating it yields CASRTDRVEGYTF.

This clonotype is labeled as medium-sized. This chain joins TRBV6-5 and TRBJ1-6, with D unclear. There are 15 residues in the CDR3. In germline, CDR1 is MNHEY, CDR2 SVGAGI. The germline V and J ends were trimmed by 6 bases and 5 bases, with 14 bases remaining between them. Here the CDR3 DNA reads TGTGCCAGCAGCTACCGGCCGCGGGATAATTCACCCCTCCACTTT. It codes for CASSYRPRDNSPLHF.

Within the sample, this clonotype is medium-sized. The genes are TRBV19 and TRBJ2-3; D remains ambiguous. V dropped 3 bases and J dropped 11 bases, with 12 bases sitting between them. Germline-derived CDR1 and CDR2 are LNHDA and SQIVND (reference sequence). The CDR3 has 12 amino acids. The CDR3 spells CASSIGQYGQYF. The CDR3 DNA reads as TGTGCCAGTAGTATCGGTCAGTATGGGCAGTATTTT.

The rearrangement uses TRBV11-2 and TRBJ1-2; D might be TRBD1 (6 bases). The CDR3 extends over 14 amino acids. Germline loops: CDR1 SGHAT, CDR2 FQNNGV. V was shortened by 2 bases and J by 4 bases, with 11 bases between the two germline ends. The CDR3 DNA is TGTGCCAGCAGCTTATCCAGGGGTGGCTATGGCTACACCTTC. Translating it yields CASSLSRGGYGYTF. Supplemented by reference TRBV11-2 and TRBJ1-2, the full variable domain reads EAGVAQSPRYKIIEKRQSVAFWCNPISGHATLYWYQQILGQGPKLLIQFQNNGVVDDSQLPKDRFSAERLKGVDSTLKIQPAKLEDSAVYLCASSLSRGGYGYTFGSGTRLTVV.

The rearrangement links TRBV2 to TRBJ1-5, with a tentative D call TRBD1 (6 bases). There are 14 residues in the CDR3. Looked up from germline, CDR1 is SNHLY and CDR2 is FYNNEI. V lost 7 bases, J lost 6 bases, and 16 bases lay in between. The CDR3 DNA reads as TGTGCCAGCACAGGTTGGAAGGGGGTTCAGCCCCAGCATTTT. Protein sequence: CASTGWKGVQPQHF.

This clonotype has ten or more counts. The junction and the germline gene differ at one end; a read error may be behind it. The chain has TRBV30 and TRBJ1-6; D gene uncertain. Germline CDR1 is GTSNPN and CDR2 is SVGIG (reference sequence). This CDR3 region has 11 residues. The CDR3 protein is CAWSALATFNF. The CDR3 nucleotides are TGTGCCTGGAGTGCCCTAGCCACTTTCAACTTT.

This clonotype was counted between two and nine times. The chain recombines TRBV9 with TRBJ2-5; tentatively, D is TRBD2 (7 bases). The CDR3 totals 17 residues. The germline V and J ends were trimmed by 3 bases and 5 bases, with 23 bases remaining between them. Germline V lookup: CDR1 SGDLS, CDR2 YYNGEE. The CDR3 nucleotides are TGTGCCAGCAGCGCGAGGGGGGGAGTAGAATCATGGGAGACCCAGTACTTC. Amino acids: CASSARGGVESWETQYF.

This chain joins TRBV6-5 and TRBJ2-7, with TRBD1 matching over 10 bases. Germline trimming cut 6 bases from V and 7 bases from J; bases unmatched to any gene: 12. The CDR3 loop spans 15 amino acids. CDR1 is MNHEY, CDR2 SVGAGI, per germline. The CDR3 loop is CASSRNRGQGEEQYF. In DNA, the CDR3 is TGTGCCAGCAGCCGCAACCGCGGACAGGGGGAAGAGCAGTACTTC.

This clonotype is medium-sized within its sample. The chain combines TRBV7-9 with TRBJ1-3, with unresolved D. Germline lookup yields CDR1 SEHNR and CDR2 FQNEAQ (reference sequence). This CDR3 spans 13 amino acids. Trimming took 0 bases from V and 4 from J, leaving 4 bases between them. The CDR3 region is CASSLAGGNTIYF. CDR3 nucleotides: TGTGCCAGCAGCTTAGCCGGGGGAAACACCATATATTTT.

This clonotype counts as medium-sized. This chain links TRBV28 with TRBJ1-2; D unclear. V dropped 10 bases and J dropped 3 bases, with 15 bases sitting between them. Per germline, CDR1 MDHEN and CDR2 SYDVKM. CDR3 length equals 13 residues. In nucleotides, the CDR3 is TGTGCCACCTTCTACCTGGGGTACTATGGCTACACCTTC. Translation: CATFYLGYYGYTF.

This clonotype is classed as medium-sized. The chain combines TRBV30 with TRBJ1-1; D uncertain. V was trimmed by 5 bases and J by 1 base, leaving 14 bases between them. The CDR3 has 14 residues. Germline V gene sequence: CDR1 GTSNPN, CDR2 SVGIG (reference sequence). The CDR3: CAWDKRFGNTEAFF. The DNA of the CDR3 is TGTGCCTGGGACAAAAGGTTCGGGAACACTGAAGCTTTCTTT.

This sequence joins TRBV12-3 or TRBV12-4 and TRBJ1-5; TRBD1 matches at 8 bases. The CDR3 is made up of 16 amino acids. V lost 6 bases to trimming and J lost 2 bases; unmatched junction nucleotides: 9. As DNA, the CDR3 is TGTGCCAGCAGCCCAGGACAGGGTTTGGGCAATCAGCCCCAGCATTTT. Amino acid sequence: CASSPGQGLGNQPQHF.

By share, this clonotype ranks as medium-sized. The chain employs TRBV7-9 and TRBJ1-4; no clear D gene. Germline V lookup: CDR1 SEHNR, CDR2 FQNEAQ (reference sequence). V lost 2 bases, J lost 8 bases, and 15 bases lay in between. This CDR3 contains 15 residues. CDR3 in amino acids: CASSLRGQPGEKLFF. DNA of the CDR3: TGTGCCAGCAGCTTAAGAGGTCAGCCGGGAGAAAAACTGTTTTTT.

The chain is built from TRBV20-1 and TRBJ1-2, with TRBD1 matching over 7 bases. Germline CDR1 is DFQATT and CDR2 is SNEGSKA (reference sequence). The CDR3 consists of 12 residues. V lost 6 bases, J lost 7 bases, and 8 bases stayed unmatched. The CDR3 loop reads CSADYRGGGYTF. CDR3 nucleotide sequence: TGCAGTGCCGATTACAGGGGTGGTGGCTACACCTTC.